The rows below give T cell receptor beta chains drawn from one sample of a study of shared clonotypes between healthy human individuals. Sequencing was performed with immunoSEQ multiplex PCR; in TCRdb, only in-frame clones are kept and a portion is missing. Of about 2.3 million clones in the sample, over 85% were seen once. Sequenced: naive CD4+ T cells from PBMCs. Receptors were obtained from a man between 18 and 35 years old in good health. Some clones in this sample may be carry-over from other donors' samples. The CDR3 runs from the conserved cysteine through the conserved F or W. Fields, in order: clone size, V gene, J gene, CDR3 protein. Clone sizes are given selectively: once, few, many, or a class where the clone is expanded.

.,TRBV9,TRBJ2-7,CASSLDSGRGTYEQYF
.,TRBV30,TRBJ1-1,CAWGLWNTEAFF
.,TRBV9,TRBJ2-1,CASSGTSGSYNEQFF
.,TRBV15,TRBJ1-2,CATRPGGPNYGYTF
.,TRBV29-1,TRBJ2-1,CSVDTGQQFF
.,TRBV5-4,TRBJ2-5,CASSGGTGPGETQYF
.,TRBV7-2,TRBJ2-2,CASSPGPGDGELFF
once,TRBV28,TRBJ1-4,CASSLLKGGGEKLFF
.,TRBV28,TRBJ1-5,CASSLVAGGMSNQPQHF
.,TRBV18,TRBJ2-4,CASSPPNRLAKNIQYF
.,TRBV27,TRBJ2-7,CASSLSGTTATYYEQYF
.,TRBV4-1,TRBJ2-5,CASSPTSGLAGVGETQYF
.,TRBV28,TRBJ1-4,CASRAGNRLEKLFF
.,TRBV18,TRBJ2-1,CASSPGQQAYNEQFF
.,TRBV14,TRBJ2-5,CASSQDRGVLGETQYF
.,TRBV18,TRBJ2-5,CASSPLMGAGETQYF
.,TRBV27,TRBJ2-3,CASSLGFGDTQYF
.,TRBV5-1,TRBJ2-7,CASSSTPGPYEQYF
.,TRBV5-4,TRBJ2-1,CASSLGTSGTYNEQFF
.,TRBV27,TRBJ2-7,CASSFGTGPYEQYF
.,TRBV21-1,TRBJ2-2,CASSSGDRGQAGELFF
.,TRBV9,TRBJ2-7,CASSPGRRSYEQYF
.,TRBV5-4,TRBJ2-7,CATQVTGGTYEQYF
.,TRBV19,TRBJ2-4,CASSGPIAKNIQYF
.,TRBV6-1,TRBJ1-2,CASSGGTEIPNYGYTF
.,TRBV2,TRBJ2-3,CASRGGLAGADTQYF
.,TRBV7-7,TRBJ2-7,CASSPQPTGVYEQYF
.,TRBV10-1,TRBJ2-7,CASSQSRAAGVEQYF
.,TRBV13,TRBJ1-2,CASSSRRGTGGYTF
.,TRBV5-1,TRBJ2-5,CASSPSQETQYF
.,TRBV9,TRBJ2-5,CASSVEGGKETQYF
.,TRBV28,TRBJ1-2,CASSLLGGLQVLDGYTF
.,TRBV5-1,TRBJ2-7,CASSPGGGFGYEQYF
.,TRBV5-5,TRBJ2-5,CASSLGGGAPSQETQYF
.,TRBV6-5,TRBJ1-3,CASRLISGNTIYF
.,TRBV19,TRBJ1-5,CASKSQGDAQPQHF
.,TRBV4-3,TRBJ2-6,CASSQAPGQGATGANVLTF
.,TRBV5-1,TRBJ2-3,CASSPGTSGRGSTDTQYF
.,TRBV28,TRBJ2-7,CASSSTGTYEQYF
.,TRBV2,TRBJ2-5,CASGPTGHLAETQYF
.,TRBV5-1,TRBJ1-1,CASSGFTGENTEAFF
.,TRBV10-1,TRBJ2-2,CASSTRREGGTGELFF
.,TRBV18,TRBJ2-2,CASSRISNTGELFF
.,TRBV9,TRBJ2-1,CASGASGFSYNEQFF
.,TRBV23-1,TRBJ2-4,CATNRGHVGIQYF
.,TRBV19,TRBJ2-6,CASSTGTSRSGANVLTF